The 23 T cell receptor beta chains given below trace back to one sample, sequenced in a study of blood T cells in healthy people across ages. Combining a sample-barcoded 5' primer with a J-beta primer mix, a second PCR ran for roughly 7 to 11 cycles. TCRdb re-derived calls from the 5' RACE reads in MiXCR, one entry per CDR3 protein. Of 750,000 to 1,000,000 distinct CDR3 sequences in the sample, almost 30% were seen once. These same data were also listed under a study on T cells of mothers and their children.

Sequenced material: blood. The source of these receptors is a woman between 40 and 55 years old in good health.

This clonotype was counted at least ten times. A much larger clone sits a single nucleotide away, making a read error possible. V gene TRBV5-1 combines with J gene TRBJ2-1; the match to TRBD2 covers 9 bases. The J call may be faulty, since TRBJ2-7 better matches the DNA end. CDR1 SGHRS and CDR2 YFSETQ come from the germline V gene. The CDR3 has 15 residues. For the CDR3, the DNA is TGCGCCAGCAGCTTTCAGAGCGGGGGGTACAATGAGCAGTACTTC. Translating gives CASSFQSGGYNEQYF.

The sample holds many counts of this clonotype. The chain couples TRBV11-2 to TRBJ2-7; TRBD1 is a possible D gene (6 bases). This CDR3 comprises 14 residues. CDR1 is SGHAT, CDR2 FQNNGV, per germline. V lost 0 bases and J 6 bases, leaving 12 bases between the germline ends. The CDR3 protein is CASSLDRGVIEQYF. The CDR3 DNA is TGTGCCAGCAGCTTAGACAGGGGCGTTATCGAGCAGTACTTC. The whole variable domain, filled in from reference TRBV11-2 and TRBJ2-7, reads EAGVAQSPRYKIIEKRQSVAFWCNPISGHATLYWYQQILGQGPKLLIQFQNNGVVDDSQLPKDRFSAERLKGVDSTLKIQPAKLEDSAVYLCASSLDRGVIEQYFGPGTRLTVT.

This clonotype has only a few counts. The chain is built from TRBV12-5 and TRBJ2-1; D is unresolved. Trimming left V 10 bases short and J 0 bases short, with 16 bases between. The CDR3 sequence is 15 residues long. Germline V gene data show CDR1 as LGHNT and CDR2 as FRNRAP. In nucleotides, the CDR3 is TGTGCTACCTCCTCGACACCCAGCTCCTACAATGAGCAGTTCTTC. Translated: CATSSTPSSYNEQFF.

This clonotype was picked up a small number of times. CDR3 protein: CASSGSTGSNTEAFF. The CDR3 nucleotides are TGTGCCAGCAGCGGCAGTACAGGGAGTAACACTGAAGCTTTCTTT. This rearrangement joins TRBV9 to TRBJ1-1; D possibly corresponds to TRBD1 (6 bases). The V gene's germline CDR1 is SGDLS and CDR2 YYNGEE. Trimming shortened V by 3 bases and J by 2 bases, and 14 bases separated the two germline ends. This CDR3 contains 15 residues. Combining the CDR3 with reference TRBV9 and TRBJ1-1 gives the whole variable domain DSGVTQTPKHLITATGQRVTLRCSPRSGDLSVYWYQQSLDQGLQFLIQYYNGEERAKGNILERFSAQQFPDLHSELNLSSLELGDSALYFCASSGSTGSNTEAFFGQGTRLTVV.

Worth noting for this clonotype: The junction shows a germline mismatch at one end, possibly a read error. The chain combines TRBV7-9 with TRBJ1-2; tentative D call: TRBD1 (6 bases). The CDR3 is made up of 13 amino acids. From germline, CDR1 is SEHNR and CDR2 FQNEAQ (reference sequence). The CDR3 DNA follows: TGTGTCAGCAGCTTAGCCAGGGGCAATGGCTACACCTTC. It is translated as CVSSLARGNGYTF.

CDR3 in DNA: TGTGCCAGCAGCTTACAACCAGGGACCACTAATGAAAAACTGTTTTTT. Its protein is CASSLQPGTTNEKLFF. V usage is TRBV7-2 and J usage is TRBJ1-4; a weak D match, TRBD1 (5 bases). The CDR3 runs to 16 residues. V lost 2 bases to trimming and J lost 2 bases, with 12 bases between them. Germline V lookup: CDR1 SGHTA, CDR2 FQGNSA.

The genes are TRBV7-2 and TRBJ1-6; 8 nucleotides line up with TRBD1. Trimming removed 7 bases from V and 8 bases from J; junction bases left unmatched: 10. Germline CDR1 reads SGHTA; CDR2 reads FQGNSA. The CDR3 length is 15 residues. CDR3 protein: CASTRQGRVDSPLHF. DNA of the CDR3: TGTGCCAGCACCCGACAGGGGAGGGTTGATTCACCCCTCCACTTT.

This clonotype was seen a few times. The CDR3 DNA reads as TGCGCCGGACCACAGGGGCGGCGGGAGACCCAGTACTTC. The encoded protein is CAGPQGRRETQYF. The chain links TRBV4-1 to TRBJ2-5; TRBD1 matches 7 bases. Germline-derived CDR1 and CDR2 are MGHRA and YSYEKL. The CDR3 extends over 13 amino acids. The V gene end was trimmed by 11 bases and the J gene end by 5 bases; junction bases not matched to a gene: 11.

The chain combines TRBV7-2 with TRBJ2-5; TRBD2 might be the D (7 bases). The V end lost 7 bases, the J end lost 1 base, and 19 bases lay between the germline ends. Germline V gene sequence: CDR1 SGHTA, CDR2 FQGNSA. The length of the CDR3 is 16 residues. DNA for the CDR3: TGTGCCAGCACCACTTTATCGGCGGGGGCCCAAGAGACCCAGTACTTC. It codes for CASTTLSAGAQETQYF.

The rearrangement joins TRBV3-1 to TRBJ2-7; weak D call: TRBD1 (5 bases). The CDR3 contains 14 residues. Per germline, CDR1 LGHDT and CDR2 YNNKEL (reference sequence). With 3 bases removed from V and 1 base from J, the gap between germline ends came to 10 bases. This CDR3 is CASSQIDRSYEQYF. CDR3 DNA: TGTGCCAGCAGCCAGATCGACAGATCCTACGAGCAGTACTTC.

This clonotype was seen only once. A read error may be the cause here, since a much bigger clone is one base away. The chain combines TRBV4-3 with TRBJ1-2; D unresolved. V gave up 4 bases and J gave up 4 bases, with 13 bases separating them. There are 14 residues in the CDR3. The germline V gene encodes CDR1 LGHNA and CDR2 YSLEER. In DNA form, the CDR3 reads TGCGCCAGCAGCCGAGATGTCAGTAGCTATGGCTACACCTTC. Amino acids: CASSRDVSSYGYTF.

This clonotype was found a few times. The chain's CDR3 is CSVAGGGTDTQYF. The DNA of the CDR3 is TGCAGCGTTGCCGGCGGGGGCACAGATACGCAGTATTTT. The chain recombines TRBV29-1 with TRBJ2-3; TRBD2 is a possible D gene (6 bases). V gave up 4 bases and J gave up 1 base, with 9 bases separating them. There are 13 residues in the CDR3. From germline, CDR1 is SQVTM and CDR2 ANQGSEA.

V and J are TRBV20-1 and TRBJ1-1; the match to TRBD1 covers 10 bases. V lost 6 bases to trimming and J lost 3 bases; unmatched junction nucleotides: 10. The CDR3 is 15 residues long. Germline V gives CDR1 DFQATT, CDR2 SNEGSKA (reference sequence). The CDR3 nucleotides read TGCAGTGCGCGCCGACAGGGGGCTGGAGACACTGAAGCTTTCTTT. This sequence encodes CSARRQGAGDTEAFF.

This chain links TRBV21-1 with TRBJ1-1. TRBV21-1 is marked as a pseudogene. The CDR3 loop spans 13 amino acids. The CDR3 region is CASSKVLDTEAFF. CDR3 bases: TGTGCCAGCAGCAAAGTCTTAGACACTGAAGCTTTCTTT.

Regarding this clonotype: At one boundary the junction diverges from the germline segment, which might be a read error. V gene TRBV20-1 combines with J gene TRBJ1-6, with 9 bases that match TRBD1. The CDR3 loop spans 14 amino acids. Germline loops: CDR1 DFQATT, CDR2 SNEGSKA (reference sequence). The CDR3 loop reads CSAREDRGNSPPHF. For the CDR3, the DNA is TGCAGTGCTAGGGAGGACAGGGGTAATTCACCCCCCCACTTT.

This clonotype was observed at least ten times. The chain joins TRBV27 to TRBJ2-5; TRBD1 matches at 7 bases. Germline values: CDR1 MNHEY, CDR2 SMNVEV (reference sequence). This CDR3 comprises 13 residues. V dropped 5 bases and J dropped 5; count of bases not matched to a gene: 5. The CDR3 nucleotides are TGTGCCAGCAGTCATACAGGGGACGAGACCCAGTACTTC. Protein sequence: CASSHTGDETQYF.

Ten or more counts support this clonotype. This chain uses TRBV20-1 with TRBJ1-6; a weak D match, TRBD1 (5 bases). There are 18 residues in the CDR3. V gave up 1 base and J gave up 5 bases, with 21 bases separating them. Germline V gene lookup returns CDR1 DFQATT and CDR2 SNEGSKA (reference sequence). The CDR3 is CSARGQSPTFPNNSPLHF. DNA of the CDR3: TGCAGTGCTAGAGGACAGTCACCGACCTTCCCTAATAATTCACCCCTCCACTTT.

The chain has TRBV3-1 and TRBJ1-1, with D hard to call. Germline values: CDR1 LGHDT, CDR2 YNNKEL (reference sequence). This CDR3 region has 15 residues. V was cut by 0 bases and J by 5 bases, with 13 bases left in between. The CDR3 nucleotides read TGTGCCAGCAGCCAAGAACGCAGGCTGTGGACTGAAGCTTTCTTT. This codes for CASSQERRLWTEAFF. Combining the CDR3 with reference TRBV3-1 and TRBJ1-1 gives the whole variable domain DTAVSQTPKYLVTQMGNDKSIKCEQNLGHDTMYWYKQDSKKFLKIMFSYNNKELIINETVPNRFSPKSPDKAHLNLHINSLELGDSAVYFCASSQERRLWTEAFFGQGTRLTVV.

Ten or more counts support this clonotype. The chain uses TRBV20-1 and TRBJ2-3; D gene uncertain. The germline gives CDR1 DFQATT, CDR2 SNEGSKA (reference sequence). This CDR3 has 14 residues. V lost 0 bases and J lost 0, with 7 bases in between. This chain's CDR3 is CSARDGSSTDTQYF. For the CDR3, the DNA is TGCAGTGCTAGAGACGGGTCTAGCACAGATACGCAGTATTTT.

J is TRBJ2-7 and V is TRBV20-1; possibly TRBD2 for D (7 bases). The CDR3 length is 14 residues. Trimming shortened V by 4 bases and J by 3 bases, and 16 bases separated the two germline ends. Germline V gene data show CDR1 as DFQATT and CDR2 as SNEGSKA (reference sequence). CDR3 bases: TGCAGTGCTAACCAGGGGAGGGCACTCTACGAGCAGTACTTC. It translates to CSANQGRALYEQYF.

Details on this clonotype: Possible read error: a much larger clone is one base away. V gene TRBV4-3 combines with J gene TRBJ2-1; the D is unclear. The V gene lost 1 base and the J gene lost 10 bases, with 11 bases spanning the gap. The CDR3 spans 13 residues. Germline assignment: CDR1 LGHNA and CDR2 YSLEER. The CDR3 DNA is TGCGCCAGCAGCCAAGGCGAGGAGTACGAGCAGTTCTTC. As protein: CASSQGEEYEQFF.

V usage is TRBV6-6 and J usage is TRBJ2-1; 7 bases are a match to TRBD1. The assigned J gene may be wrong: the sequence end matches TRBJ2-7 better. The CDR3 loop spans 16 amino acids. Germline V lookup: CDR1 MNHNY, CDR2 SVGAGI (reference sequence). CDR3 bases: TGTGCCAGCAGCAAGGGACAGACCCTCACCTACAATGAGCAGTACTTC. This sequence encodes CASSKGQTLTYNEQYF.

This clonotype was recorded many times. The chain joins TRBV20-1 to TRBJ2-5; 13 bases are a match to TRBD2. The CDR3 is made up of 15 amino acids. Germline assignment: CDR1 DFQATT and CDR2 SNEGSKA (reference sequence). V trimming: 0 bases; J trimming: 5 bases; junction bases outside the gene matches: 3. The CDR3 reads CSARDPGLAGETQYF. Here the CDR3 DNA reads TGCAGTGCTAGAGACCCGGGACTAGCGGGGGAGACCCAGTACTTC.